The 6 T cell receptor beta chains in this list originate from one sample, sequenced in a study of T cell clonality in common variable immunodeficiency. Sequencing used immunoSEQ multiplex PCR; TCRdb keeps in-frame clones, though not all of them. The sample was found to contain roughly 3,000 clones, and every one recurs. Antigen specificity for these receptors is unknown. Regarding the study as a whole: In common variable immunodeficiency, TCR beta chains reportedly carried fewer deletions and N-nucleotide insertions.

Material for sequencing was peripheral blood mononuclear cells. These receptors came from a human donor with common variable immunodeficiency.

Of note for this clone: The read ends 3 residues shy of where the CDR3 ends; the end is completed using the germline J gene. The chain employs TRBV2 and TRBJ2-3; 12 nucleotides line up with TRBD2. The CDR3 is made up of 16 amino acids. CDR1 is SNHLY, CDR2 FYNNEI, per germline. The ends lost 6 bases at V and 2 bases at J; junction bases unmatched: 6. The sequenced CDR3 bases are TGTGCCAGCAGCCTACTAGCGGGGGGACACACAGATACG. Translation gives CASSLLAGGHTDT. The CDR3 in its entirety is CASSLLAGGHTDTQYF.

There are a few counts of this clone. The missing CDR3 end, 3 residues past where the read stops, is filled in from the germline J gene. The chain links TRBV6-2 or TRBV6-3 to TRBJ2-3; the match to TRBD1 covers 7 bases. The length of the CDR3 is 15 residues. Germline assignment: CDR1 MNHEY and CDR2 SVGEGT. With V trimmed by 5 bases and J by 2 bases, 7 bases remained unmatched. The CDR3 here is CASSQGVPNTDTQYF. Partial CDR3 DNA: TGTGCCAGCAGTCAGGGGGTTCCGAACACAGATACG.

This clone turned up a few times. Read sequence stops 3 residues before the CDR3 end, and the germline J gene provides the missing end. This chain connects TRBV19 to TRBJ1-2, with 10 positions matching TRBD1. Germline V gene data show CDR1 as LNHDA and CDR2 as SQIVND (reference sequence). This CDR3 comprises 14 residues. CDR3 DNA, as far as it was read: TGTGCCAGTAGTATTGGGGACAGGGGTCGGGGC. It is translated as CASSIGDRGRG. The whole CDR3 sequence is CASSIGDRGRGYTF.

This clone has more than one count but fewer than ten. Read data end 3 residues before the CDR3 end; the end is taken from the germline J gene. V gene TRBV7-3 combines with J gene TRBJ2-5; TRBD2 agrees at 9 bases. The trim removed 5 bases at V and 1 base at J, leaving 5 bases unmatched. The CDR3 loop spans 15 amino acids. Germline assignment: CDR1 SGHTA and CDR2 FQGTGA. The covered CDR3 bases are TGTGCCAGCAGCCCCAGCGGGGGGCCCCAAGAGACC. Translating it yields CASSPSGGPQET. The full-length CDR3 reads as CASSPSGGPQETQYF.

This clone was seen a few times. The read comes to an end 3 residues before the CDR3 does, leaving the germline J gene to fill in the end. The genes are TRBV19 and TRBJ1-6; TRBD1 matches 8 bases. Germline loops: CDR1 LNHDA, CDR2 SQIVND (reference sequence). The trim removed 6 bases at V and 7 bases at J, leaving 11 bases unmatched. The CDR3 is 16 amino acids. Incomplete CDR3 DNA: TGTGCCAGTAGCCATCAGTACCGGGACAGGAATTCACCC. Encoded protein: CASSHQYRDRNSP. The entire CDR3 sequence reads CASSHQYRDRNSPLHF. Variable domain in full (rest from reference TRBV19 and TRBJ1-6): DGGITQSPKYLFRKEGQNVTLSCEQNLNHDAMYWYRQDPGQGLRLIYYSQIVNDFQKGDIAEGYSVSREKKESFPLTVTSAQKNPTAFYLCASSHQYRDRNSPLHFGNGTRLTVT.

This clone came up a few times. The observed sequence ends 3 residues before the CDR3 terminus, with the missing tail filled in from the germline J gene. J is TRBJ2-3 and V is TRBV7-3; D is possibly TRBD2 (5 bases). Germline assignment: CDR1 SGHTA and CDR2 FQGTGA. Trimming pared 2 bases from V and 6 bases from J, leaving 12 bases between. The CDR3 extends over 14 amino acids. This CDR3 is CASSLVASPDTQYF. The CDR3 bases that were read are TGTGCCAGCAGCTTAGTTGCTAGCCCCGATACG.